The sequence of this TCR beta chain was determined in a study of cytomegalovirus exposure and HLA in healthy donors. Notes on the study in general: Other equally common chains were less clonally expanded than HLA-associated TCR beta chains, a later analysis showed. Usually a TCR sequence was rare, but some public TCRs were found in many donors.

The CDR3 length is 13 residues. Germline lookup yields CDR1 LNHDA and CDR2 SQIVND (reference sequence). Trimming cost V 5 bases and J 8 bases; bases outside gene matches: 6. Vbeta (60) and Jbeta (13) primers were used in the PCR. Data came from immunoSEQ multiplex PCR; TCRdb stores just in-frame clones and leaves some out. The sample consists of about 82,000 clones, 60% to 80% of them appearing once. In the case of this clone: No antigen is known for it.

The V call is TRBV19, the J call TRBJ2-1, with 7 nucleotides matching TRBD2. The clonotype originates from a woman in her fifties or sixties in good health and CMV-seropositive. The sequenced sample was PBMCs. The CDR3, as DNA: TGTGCCAGTAGTTCTATGGGGGGGGATGAGCAGTTCTTC. This codes for CASSSMGGDEQFF.